One sample yielded the 6 T cell receptor beta chains listed below, sequenced in a study of beta chain features in type 1 diabetes (dated by TCRdb to the late 2010s). Broad study findings and their caveats: In all four CD4+ subsets, TCRB CDR3 length was moderately but significantly shorter in type 1 diabetes patients.

Library construction relied on the immunoSEQ multiplex PCR assay. The entire isolated RNA was reverse transcribed using the High Capacity cDNA Reverse Transcription Kit, and thus expressed TCRB transcripts were sequenced. The immuneACCESS repertoire file appears here via TCRdb, limited to in-frame rearrangements. These files lack a portion of the clones; in checked studies, under half of the deficit traces to unresolved V genes, and the cause of the others is not known. This sample lists 300,000 to 350,000 clones; around 9.3% were detected once. Of the sample, over 0.95% falls within the top ten clones. These receptors have no known antigen. The sequenced material came from central memory CD4+ T cells from blood. The receptors come from a man aged 25 to 45 with type 1 diabetes.

The chain recombines TRBV2 with TRBJ2-5; 7 bases are a match to TRBD2. The CDR3 extends over 13 amino acids. J gave up 1 base and V 5 bases, and 1 base lay outside the gene matches. Germline V gene lookup returns CDR1 SNHLY and CDR2 FYNNEI. The CDR3: CASSREAQETQYF. CDR3 in DNA: TGTGCCAGCAGTCGGGAGGCCCAAGAGACCCAGTACTTC.

This clone was detected a few times. The rearrangement links TRBV30 to TRBJ2-5; D perhaps matches TRBD2 (6 bases). There are 12 residues in the CDR3. The germline CDR1 and CDR2 sequences are GTSNPN and SVGIG (reference sequence). V was pared by 4 bases and J by 4 bases, with 10 bases between. The CDR3 sequence is CAWTRGPETQYF. In nucleotides, the CDR3 is TGTGCCTGGACGCGGGGTCCAGAGACCCAGTACTTC.

This clone has a handful of counts. The rearrangement joins TRBV9 to TRBJ2-5; a weak D match, TRBD2 (6 bases). There are 14 residues in the CDR3. CDR1 and CDR2 from the germline V gene are SGDLS and YYNGEE. V was shortened by 3 bases and J by 3 bases, with 12 bases between the two germline ends. The CDR3 spells CASSAAGREETQYF. CDR3 sequence (DNA): TGTGCCAGCAGCGCCGCGGGGCGAGAAGAGACCCAGTACTTC.

The chain carries TRBV5-1 and TRBJ1-2; TRBD1 agrees at 8 bases. Germline CDR1 and CDR2: SGHRS and YFSETQ. After removal of 4 bases from V and 4 bases from J, the junction contained 3 bases not matched to a gene. This CDR3 spans 13 amino acids. CDR3 amino acids: CASSPTGAYGYTF. The CDR3 DNA reads TGCGCCAGCAGCCCGACAGGGGCCTATGGCTACACCTTC. Based on the CDR3 plus reference TRBV5-1 and TRBJ1-2, the full variable domain is KAGVTQTPRYLIKTRGQQVTLSCSPISGHRSVSWYQQTPGQGLQFLFEYFSETQRNKGNFPGRFSGRQFSNSRSEMNVSTLELGDSALYLCASSPTGAYGYTFGSGTRLTVV.

This clone turned up a few times. The genes are TRBV30 and TRBJ2-5, with TRBD1 as a possible D gene (5 bases). The DNA end favors TRBJ2-7, so the J call may be wrong. This CDR3 spans 14 amino acids. The V gene's germline CDR1 is GTSNPN and CDR2 SVGIG (reference sequence). The DNA of the CDR3 is TGTGCCTGGAGTGAGGGGTTCCCCCCCTACGAGCAGTACTTC. This encodes CAWSEGFPPYEQYF.

The table lists this clone with a few counts. The rearrangement uses TRBV7-2 and TRBJ1-2; D is unresolved. Germline V gene sequence: CDR1 SGHTA, CDR2 FQGNSA. The CDR3 contains 14 residues. V was shortened by 5 bases and J by 6 bases, with 16 bases between the two germline ends. CDR3 DNA: TGTGCCAGCAGCACAACGGGCGTGAGGCATGGCTACACCTTC. Its translation is CASSTTGVRHGYTF.